The T cell receptor (beta chain) described here comes from a study of blood T cell repertoires in COVID-19. Trimming took 3 bases from V and 14 from J; bases not matched to a gene: 12. CDR1 MNHEY and CDR2 SMNVEV come from the germline V gene (reference sequence). The CDR3 is 14 residues long. Assay: immunoSEQ multiplex PCR; the TCRdb copy retains only in-frame clones and omits some. The sample records about 190,000 clones, roughly 82% being singletons. This clone was seen more than once but under ten times. V and J are TRBV27 and TRBJ2-1; 8 bases match TRBD2. What was sequenced was peripheral blood. The sequence was obtained from a woman in her thirties with acute or convalescent COVID-19. CDR3 sequence reads: CASSFFSSGGEKFF. CDR3 nucleotides: TGTGCCAGCAGTTTCTTCTCCAGCGGGGGAGAAAAGTTCTTC.